This TCR beta chain stems from a study of PD-1 blockade in classical Hodgkin lymphoma. Each patient's relapse followed autologous stem cell transplantation, and brentuximab vedotin exposure varied. Germline V gene data show CDR1 as LNHDA and CDR2 as SQIVND (reference sequence). Between the trimmed V and J ends, which lost 9 bases and 4 bases, there was a span of 18 bases. The CDR3 is made up of 14 amino acids. The method was immunoSEQ multiplex PCR; TCRdb's version includes in-frame clones alone and lacks a portion of them. This table holds tens of thousands of clones, roughly 90% found once. This specimen was peripheral blood mononuclear cells (PBMCs), taken at baseline. The TCR was taken from a human donor with classical Hodgkin lymphoma. The V call is TRBV19, the J call TRBJ2-5; no firm D call. This chain's CDR3 is CASSVVGLGETQYF. The CDR3 DNA is TGTGCCAGCTCAGTAGTGGGTCTCGGAGAGACCCAGTACTTC.